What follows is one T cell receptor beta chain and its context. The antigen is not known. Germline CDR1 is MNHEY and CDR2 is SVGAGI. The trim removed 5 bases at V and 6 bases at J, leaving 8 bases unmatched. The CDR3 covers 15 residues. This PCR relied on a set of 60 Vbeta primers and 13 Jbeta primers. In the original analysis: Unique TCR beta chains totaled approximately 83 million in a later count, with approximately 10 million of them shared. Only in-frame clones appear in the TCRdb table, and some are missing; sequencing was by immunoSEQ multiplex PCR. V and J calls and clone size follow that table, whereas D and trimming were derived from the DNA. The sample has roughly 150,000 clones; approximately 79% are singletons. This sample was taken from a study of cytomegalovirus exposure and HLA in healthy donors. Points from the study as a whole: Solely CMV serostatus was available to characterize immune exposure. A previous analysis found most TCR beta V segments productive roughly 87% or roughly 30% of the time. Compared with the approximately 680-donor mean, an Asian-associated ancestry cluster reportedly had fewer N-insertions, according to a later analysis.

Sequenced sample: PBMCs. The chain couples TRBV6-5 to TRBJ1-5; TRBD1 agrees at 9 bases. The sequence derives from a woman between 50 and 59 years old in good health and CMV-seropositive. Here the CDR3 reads CASSHGTGFGQPQHF. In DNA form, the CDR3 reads TGTGCCAGCAGTCACGGGACAGGGTTTGGTCAGCCCCAGCATTTT.